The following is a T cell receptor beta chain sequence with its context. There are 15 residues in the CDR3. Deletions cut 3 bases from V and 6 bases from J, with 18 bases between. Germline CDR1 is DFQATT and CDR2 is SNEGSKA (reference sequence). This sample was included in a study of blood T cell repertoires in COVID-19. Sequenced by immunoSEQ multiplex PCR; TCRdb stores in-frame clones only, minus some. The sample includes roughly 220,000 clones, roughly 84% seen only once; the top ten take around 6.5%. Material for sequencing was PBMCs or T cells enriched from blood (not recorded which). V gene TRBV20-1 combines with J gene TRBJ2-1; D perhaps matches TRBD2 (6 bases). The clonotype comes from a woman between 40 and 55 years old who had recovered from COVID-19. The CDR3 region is CSASLSGGTFNEQFF. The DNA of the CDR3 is TGCAGTGCTAGTCTTTCTGGCGGGACCTTCAATGAGCAGTTCTTC.